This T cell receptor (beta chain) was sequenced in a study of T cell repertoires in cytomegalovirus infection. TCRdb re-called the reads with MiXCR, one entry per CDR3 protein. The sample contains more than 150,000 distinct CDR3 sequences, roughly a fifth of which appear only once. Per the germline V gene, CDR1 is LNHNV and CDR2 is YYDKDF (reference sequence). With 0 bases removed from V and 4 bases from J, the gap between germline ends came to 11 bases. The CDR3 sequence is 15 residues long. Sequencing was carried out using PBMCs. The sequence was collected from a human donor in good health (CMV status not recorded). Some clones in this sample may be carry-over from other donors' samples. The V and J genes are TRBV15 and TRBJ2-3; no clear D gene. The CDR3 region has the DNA TGTGCCACCAGCAGAGATGGAACTCATCCAGATACGCAGTATTTT. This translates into CATSRDGTHPDTQYF.